The clone carrying this T cell receptor beta chain occurred once. Antigen specificity is unknown. These data come from a study of cytomegalovirus exposure and HLA in healthy donors. Overall study findings and caveats: The classifier, whose performance was assessed in both the original and validation cohorts, reportedly diagnosed cytomegalovirus status with high specificity and sensitivity. According to a subsequent analysis, TCR clusters from the first cohort were inclined to appear together in the 110 or so validation repertoires.

The table came from immunoSEQ multiplex PCR; TCRdb's copy has only in-frame clones and leaves some out. The table has tens of thousands of clones, 85% to 95% seen once; the top ten hold about 0.7%. The receptor was derived from a man younger than 30 in good health and CMV-seronegative. Sequenced input: PBMCs.

The CDR3 is CASSSPGGTYNEQFF. The DNA for the CDR3 is TGTGCCAGCAGCTCCCCGGGGGGGACGTACAATGAGCAGTTCTTC. The chain has TRBV7-9 and TRBJ2-1; 8 nucleotides match TRBD2. The trim removed 4 bases at V and 4 bases at J, leaving 6 bases unmatched. Germline CDR1 is SEHNR and CDR2 is FQNEAQ (reference sequence). The length of the CDR3 is 15 residues.